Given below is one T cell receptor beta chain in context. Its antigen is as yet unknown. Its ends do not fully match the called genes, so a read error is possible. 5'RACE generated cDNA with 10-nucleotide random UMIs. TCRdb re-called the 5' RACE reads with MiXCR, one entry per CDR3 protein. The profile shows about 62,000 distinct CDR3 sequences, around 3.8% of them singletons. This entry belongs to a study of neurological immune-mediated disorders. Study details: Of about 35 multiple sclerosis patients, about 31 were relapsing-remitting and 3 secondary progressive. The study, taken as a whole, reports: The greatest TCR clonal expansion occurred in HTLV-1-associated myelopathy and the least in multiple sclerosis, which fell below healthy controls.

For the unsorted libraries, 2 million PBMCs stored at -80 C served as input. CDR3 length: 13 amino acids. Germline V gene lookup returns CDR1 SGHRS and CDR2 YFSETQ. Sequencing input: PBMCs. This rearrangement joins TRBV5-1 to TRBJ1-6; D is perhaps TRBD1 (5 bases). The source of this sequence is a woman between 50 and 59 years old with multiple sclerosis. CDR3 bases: TGCGCCAGCAGCTTGGTAGGGGATTCACCCCTCAACTTT. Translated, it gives CASSLVGDSPLNF.